The T cell receptor (beta chain) described here comes from a study of T cell clones after liver transplantation. Study in general: TCRbeta sequencing after a pre-transplant mixed lymphocyte reaction identified graft-donor-reactive clones, later tracked in post-transplant blood. The study's findings and limits: The donor-reactive repertoire was only partly measurable in a couple of subjects, lacking donor cells. A significant post-transplant drop in circulating graft-donor-reactive CD4 TCRbeta sequences occurred in most of the 8 subjects.

Points on this clone: Its target is unknown.

Produced via immunoSEQ multiplex PCR; TCRdb's table is partial and in-frame only. The data show tens of thousands of clones, around 78% seen once. Unmatched junction bases numbered 4, after V lost 3 bases and J lost 0 bases. Germline assignment: CDR1 SGHDT and CDR2 YYEEEE. CDR3 size: 17 residues. The sequence was collected from a human patient who received a liver transplant. Some T cells here may be from the graft donor. The chain combines TRBV5-6 with TRBJ1-4, with 11 positions matching TRBD1. The specimen comprised CD4+ T cells from blood, sampled at the 22-month timepoint. CDR3 amino acids: CASSWGQGVATNEKLFF. CDR3 bases: TGTGCCAGCAGCTGGGGACAGGGGGTAGCAACTAATGAAAAACTGTTTTTT. The complete variable domain, with remaining parts taken from reference TRBV5-6 and TRBJ1-4, reads DAGVTQSPTHLIKTRGQQVTLRCSPKSGHDTVSWYQQALGQGPQFIFQYYEEEERQRGNFPDRFSGHQFPNYSSELNVNALLLGDSALYLCASSWGQGVATNEKLFFGSGTQLSVL.